The rows below give T cell receptor beta chains drawn from one sample of a study of cytomegalovirus exposure and HLA in healthy donors. The table came from immunoSEQ multiplex PCR; TCRdb's copy has only in-frame clones and leaves some out. In the table there are about 200,000 clones, around 79% of which are singletons. Specimen: PBMCs. The source is a woman aged 50 to 60 in good health and CMV-seronegative. CDR3s include the opening cysteine and the closing phenylalanine or tryptophan. The order of the fields is V gene, D gene, J gene, clone size, CDR3 protein, CDR3 DNA. The D gene is left open where the match is weak. Clone size appears in some rows only: once, few, many, or a class for an expanded clone.

TRBV7-9,TRBD1,TRBJ1-1,-,CSSSPQGLDTEAFF,TGTTCCAGCAGTCCACAGGGGTTGGACACTGAAGCTTTCTTT
TRBV14,TRBD1,TRBJ1-3,-,CASSQQPLRGSGNTIYF,TGTGCCAGCAGCCAACAGCCCCTCAGGGGGTCTGGAAACACCATATATTTT
TRBV7-2,TRBD1,TRBJ2-7,-,CASSLAGQASYEQYF,TGTGCCAGCAGCTTAGCGGGACAGGCCTCCTACGAGCAGTACTTC
TRBV7-9,TRBD2,TRBJ2-7,-,CSSSRGLAGVVISYEQYF,TGTTCCAGCAGCCGAGGACTAGCGGGAGTCGTTATTTCCTACGAGCAGTACTTC
TRBV19,TRBD1,TRBJ1-5,-,CAGGQGLYQPQHF,TGTGCCGGGGGACAGGGTTTGTATCAGCCCCAGCATTTT
TRBV28,-,TRBJ1-5,-,CASSLLGGVQPQHF,TGTGCCAGCAGCCTACTGGGGGGGGTTCAGCCCCAGCATTTT
TRBV5-6,-,TRBJ1-2,-,CASSFGTGFNYGYTF,TGTGCCAGCAGCTTCGGAACAGGTTTTAACTATGGCTACACCTTC
TRBV7-2,-,TRBJ1-3,-,CASSTDIGSGNTIYF,TGTGCCAGCAGCACAGACATAGGCTCTGGAAACACCATATATTTT
TRBV19,-,TRBJ2-3,-,CASRTGGTDTQYF,TGTGCCAGTAGGACGGGGGGCACAGATACGCAGTATTTT
TRBV7-9,TRBD1,TRBJ1-5,-,CASSAGTGFSNQPQHF,TGTGCCAGCAGCGCCGGGACAGGGTTTAGCAATCAGCCCCAGCATTTT
TRBV6-6,-,TRBJ2-1,-,CASSARRVGVSNEQFF,TGTGCCAGCAGTGCCCGCCGAGTCGGGGTGAGCAATGAGCAGTTCTTC
TRBV7-9,-,TRBJ2-3,-,CASSLEAGRQYF,TGTGCCAGCAGCTTAGAGGCGGGAAGGCAGTATTTT
TRBV4-3,TRBD1,TRBJ2-7,-,CASSQNAGTGVGEQYF,TGCGCCAGCAGCCAAAATGCCGGGACAGGGGTAGGGGAGCAGTACTTC
TRBV6-5,-,TRBJ1-3,-,CASSTVSSGNTIYF,TGTGCCAGCAGCACGGTCTCCTCTGGAAACACCATATATTTT
TRBV5-6,TRBD2,TRBJ2-5,few,CASSPGLAGGQGTQYF,TGTGCCAGCAGCCCGGGACTAGCGGGGGGCCAGGGGACCCAGTACTTC
TRBV27,TRBD1,TRBJ1-2,-,CASSPQGAGNYGYTF,TGTGCCAGCAGTCCCCAGGGGGCGGGTAACTATGGCTACACCTTC
TRBV5-1,TRBD1,TRBJ1-6,-,CASSFRQGSNSPLHF,TGCGCCAGCAGCTTCCGACAGGGTTCTAATTCACCCCTCCACTTT
TRBV15,TRBD1,TRBJ1-1,-,CATSRGDGTGDLTFF,TGTGCCACCAGCAGAGGCGACGGGACAGGGGATTTAACTTTCTTT
TRBV6-1,-,TRBJ2-1,-,CASVLGRGIYNEQFF,TGTGCCAGCGTCCTTGGGCGGGGAATCTACAATGAGCAGTTCTTC
TRBV29-1,-,TRBJ1-1,-,CSVEDRGLMNTEAFF,TGCAGCGTTGAAGATCGAGGACTGATGAACACTGAAGCTTTCTTT
TRBV7-8,TRBD1,TRBJ1-5,-,CASSAFGTGEQPQHF,TGTGCCAGCAGCGCTTTCGGGACAGGGGAGCAGCCCCAGCATTTT
TRBV5-1,TRBD1,TRBJ2-3,few,CASSSNRAGGRSDTQYF,TGCGCCAGCAGCTCAAACCGGGCAGGGGGCCGCTCAGATACGCAGTATTTT